This T cell receptor (beta chain) comes out of a study of OX40 agonist ivuxolimab in advanced cancers. Study findings and constraints: Among the least clonally expanded were partial responders at 0.1-3.0 mg/kg. Average numbers of expanded clones were greater in CD8+ T cells than in CD4+. Doses of 0.1 to 3.0 mg/kg were accompanied by clonal expansion of CD4+ and CD8+ blood T cells by week 6.

V was pared by 4 bases and J by 2 bases, with 5 bases of the junction left unmatched. Germline V lookup: CDR1 SQVTM, CDR2 ANQGSEA. This CDR3 region has 14 residues. TCRdb keeps only in-frame clones here, not all; method: immunoSEQ multiplex PCR. The top ten hold more than 0.3% of the sample, which has about 80,000 clones, approximately 92% seen once. Autoimmune disease history or systemic immunosuppression disqualified patients. A single count supports this clone. Its antigen is currently unknown. The sequence was collected from an adult with an advanced solid tumor such as melanoma, head and neck, liver or kidney cancer. The chain couples TRBV29-1 to TRBJ2-5; 9 bases are a match to TRBD2. The sample was CD4+ or CD8+ T cells sorted from blood, taken in a trial of the OX40 agonist ivuxolimab. This CDR3 is CSVVVTSGQETQYF. Written as DNA, the CDR3 is TGCAGCGTTGTGGTGACTAGCGGACAAGAGACCCAGTACTTC.